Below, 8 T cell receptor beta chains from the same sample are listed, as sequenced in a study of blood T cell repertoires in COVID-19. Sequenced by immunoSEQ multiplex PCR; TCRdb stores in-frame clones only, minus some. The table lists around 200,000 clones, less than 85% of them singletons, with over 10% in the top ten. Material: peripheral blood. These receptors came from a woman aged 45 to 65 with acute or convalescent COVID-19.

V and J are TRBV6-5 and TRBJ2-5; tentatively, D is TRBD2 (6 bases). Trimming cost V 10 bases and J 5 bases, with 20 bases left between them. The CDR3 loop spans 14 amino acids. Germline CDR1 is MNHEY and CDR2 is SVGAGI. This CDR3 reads CATSATPAGETQYF. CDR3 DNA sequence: TGTGCCACCTCGGCCACCCCGGCGGGGGAGACCCAGTACTTC.

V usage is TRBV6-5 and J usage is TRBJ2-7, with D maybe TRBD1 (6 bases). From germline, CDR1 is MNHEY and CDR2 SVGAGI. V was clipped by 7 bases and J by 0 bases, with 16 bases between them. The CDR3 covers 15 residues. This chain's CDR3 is CASTSDSLSSYEQYF. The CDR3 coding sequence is TGTGCCAGCACCTCGGACAGTCTGAGCTCCTACGAGCAGTACTTC.

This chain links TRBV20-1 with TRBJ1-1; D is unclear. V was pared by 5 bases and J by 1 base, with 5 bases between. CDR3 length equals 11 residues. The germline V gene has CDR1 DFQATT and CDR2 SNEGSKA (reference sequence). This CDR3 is CSAPGNTEAFF. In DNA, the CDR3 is TGCAGTGCTCCGGGGAACACTGAAGCTTTCTTT.

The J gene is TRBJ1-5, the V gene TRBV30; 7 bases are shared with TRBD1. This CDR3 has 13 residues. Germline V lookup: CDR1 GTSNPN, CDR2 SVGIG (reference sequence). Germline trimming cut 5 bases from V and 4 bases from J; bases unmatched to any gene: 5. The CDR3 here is CAWGGQANQPQHF. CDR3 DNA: TGTGCCTGGGGCGGACAGGCGAATCAGCCCCAGCATTTT.

This chain's CDR3 is CASSIYGGVGGTQYF. The CDR3 bases are TGTGCCAGTAGTATATATGGGGGGGTAGGAGGGACCCAGTACTTC. The J gene is TRBJ2-5, the V gene TRBV19, with TRBD2 identical over 7 bases. This CDR3 region has 15 residues. The trim removed 2 bases at V and 7 bases at J, leaving 10 bases unmatched. Germline assignment: CDR1 LNHDA and CDR2 SQIVND (reference sequence).

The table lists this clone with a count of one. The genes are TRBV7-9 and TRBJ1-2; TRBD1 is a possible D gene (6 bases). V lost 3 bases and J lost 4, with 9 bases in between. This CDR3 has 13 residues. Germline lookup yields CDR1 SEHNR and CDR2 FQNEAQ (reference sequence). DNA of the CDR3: TGTGCCAGCAGCTTGGGACAAGTCTATGGCTACACCTTC. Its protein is CASSLGQVYGYTF.

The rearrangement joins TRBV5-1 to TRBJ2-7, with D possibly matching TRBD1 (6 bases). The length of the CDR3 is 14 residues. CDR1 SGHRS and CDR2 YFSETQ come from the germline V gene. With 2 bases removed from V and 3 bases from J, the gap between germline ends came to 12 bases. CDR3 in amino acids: CASSLNKGDYEQYF. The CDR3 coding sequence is TGCGCCAGCAGCTTAAACAAGGGGGACTACGAGCAGTACTTC.

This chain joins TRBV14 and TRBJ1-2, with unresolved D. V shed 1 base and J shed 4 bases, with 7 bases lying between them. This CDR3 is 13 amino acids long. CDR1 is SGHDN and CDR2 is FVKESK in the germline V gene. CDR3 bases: TGTGCCAGCAGCCAAGGAGTTAGCTATGGCTACACCTTC. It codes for CASSQGVSYGYTF.